This T cell receptor (beta chain) comes out of a study of shared clonotypes between healthy human individuals. On the study more broadly: A couple of women and a few men aged 18 to 49 made up the donors. There were three CD4 naive, three CD4 memory, two CD8 naive and one CD8 memory plates per donor. The study, taken as a whole, reports: In this cohort, only blood was sampled, and tissue repertoires likely differ.

CD45RO-negative CD8 cells positively selected for CCR7 made up the naive population, which excluded terminally differentiated effector memory CD45RA+ cells. Donors had no recently reported acute infections or vaccinations and were HIV-negative. Measured with immunoSEQ multiplex PCR; TCRdb has only the in-frame clones, and not every one. This sample has about 1,900,000 clones, with approximately 95% found just once. CDR3 size: 15 residues. CDR1 SGHRS and CDR2 YFSETQ come from the germline V gene. With 3 bases clipped from V and 5 bases from J, the junction kept 11 bases outside the gene matches. A note on this clone: Its antigen remains unidentified.

This sequence was found in a man aged 18 to 30 in good health. J is TRBJ2-7 and V is TRBV5-1, with 7 nucleotides matching TRBD2. Material for sequencing was naive CD8+ T cells sorted from blood. CDR3: CASSWAGRGMDEQYF. In nucleotides, the CDR3 is TGCGCCAGCAGCTGGGCAGGGAGGGGTATGGACGAGCAGTACTTC.